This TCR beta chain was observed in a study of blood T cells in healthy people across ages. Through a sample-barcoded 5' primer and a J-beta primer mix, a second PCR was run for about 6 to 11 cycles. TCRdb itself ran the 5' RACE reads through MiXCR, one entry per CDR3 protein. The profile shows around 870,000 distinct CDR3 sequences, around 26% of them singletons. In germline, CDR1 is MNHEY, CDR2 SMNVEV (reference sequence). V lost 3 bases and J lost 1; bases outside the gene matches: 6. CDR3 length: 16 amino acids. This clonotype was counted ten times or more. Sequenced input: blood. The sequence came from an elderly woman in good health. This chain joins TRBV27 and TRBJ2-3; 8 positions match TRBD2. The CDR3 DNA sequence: TGTGCCAGCAGTTTTCTGAGGCGGGGGGGCACAGATACGCAGTATTTT. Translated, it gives CASSFLRRGGTDTQYF.